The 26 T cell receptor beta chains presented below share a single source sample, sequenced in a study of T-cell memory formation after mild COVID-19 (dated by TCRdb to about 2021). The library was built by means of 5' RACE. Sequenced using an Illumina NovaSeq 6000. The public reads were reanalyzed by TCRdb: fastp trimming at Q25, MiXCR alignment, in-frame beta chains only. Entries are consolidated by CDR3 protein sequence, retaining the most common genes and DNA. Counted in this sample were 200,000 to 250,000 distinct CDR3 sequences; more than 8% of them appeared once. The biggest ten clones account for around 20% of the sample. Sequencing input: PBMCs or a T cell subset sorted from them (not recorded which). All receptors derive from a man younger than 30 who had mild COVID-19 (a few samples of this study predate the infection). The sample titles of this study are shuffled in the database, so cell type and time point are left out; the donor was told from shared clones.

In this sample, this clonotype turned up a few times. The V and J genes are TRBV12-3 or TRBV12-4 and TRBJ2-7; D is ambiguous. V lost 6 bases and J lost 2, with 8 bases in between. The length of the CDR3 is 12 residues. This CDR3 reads CASSRHPYEQYF. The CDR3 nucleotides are TGTGCCAGCAGCCGACACCCCTACGAGCAGTACTTC.

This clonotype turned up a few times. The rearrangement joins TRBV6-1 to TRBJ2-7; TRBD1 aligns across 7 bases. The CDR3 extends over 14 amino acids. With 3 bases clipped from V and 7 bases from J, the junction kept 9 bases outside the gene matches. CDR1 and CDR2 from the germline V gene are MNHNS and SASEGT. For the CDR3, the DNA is TGTGCCAGCAGTGAGCAGACAGGGTTGGGAGAGCAGTACGTC. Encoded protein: CASSEQTGLGEQYV.

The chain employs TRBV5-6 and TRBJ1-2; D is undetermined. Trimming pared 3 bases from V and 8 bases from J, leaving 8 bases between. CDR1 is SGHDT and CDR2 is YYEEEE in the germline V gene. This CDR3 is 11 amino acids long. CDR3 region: CASSYMGGYTF. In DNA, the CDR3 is TGTGCCAGCAGCTACATGGGAGGCTACACCTTC.

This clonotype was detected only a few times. For the CDR3, the DNA is TGTGCCAGCAGCGTAGCAGGTGGAGGGACCCAGTACTTC. Protein sequence: CASSVAGGGTQYF. J is TRBJ2-5 and V is TRBV9, with a weak D call TRBD2 (5 bases). Trimming shortened V by 0 bases and J by 7 bases, and 10 bases separated the two germline ends. CDR3 size: 13 residues. Germline-derived CDR1 and CDR2 are SGDLS and YYNGEE.

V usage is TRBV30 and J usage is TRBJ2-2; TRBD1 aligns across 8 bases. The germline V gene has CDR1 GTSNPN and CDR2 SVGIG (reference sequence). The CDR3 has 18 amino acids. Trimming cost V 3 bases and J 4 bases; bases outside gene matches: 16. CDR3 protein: CAWSPTPLWTGFTGELFF. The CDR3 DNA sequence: TGTGCCTGGAGCCCAACCCCTTTGTGGACAGGGTTCACCGGGGAGCTGTTTTTT.

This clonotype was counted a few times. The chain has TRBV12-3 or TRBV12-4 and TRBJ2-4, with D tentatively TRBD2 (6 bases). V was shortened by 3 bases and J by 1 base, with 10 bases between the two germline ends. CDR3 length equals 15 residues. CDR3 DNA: TGTGCCAGCAGTTTTCGGGGGTATGCCAAAAACATTCAGTACTTC. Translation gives CASSFRGYAKNIQYF.

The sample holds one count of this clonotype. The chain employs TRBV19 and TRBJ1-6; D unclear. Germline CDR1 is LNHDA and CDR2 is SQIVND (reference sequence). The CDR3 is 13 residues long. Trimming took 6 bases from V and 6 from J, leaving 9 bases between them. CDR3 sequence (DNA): TGTGCCAGTAGGGTCGCGGCTAATTCACCCCTCCACTTT. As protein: CASRVAANSPLHF.

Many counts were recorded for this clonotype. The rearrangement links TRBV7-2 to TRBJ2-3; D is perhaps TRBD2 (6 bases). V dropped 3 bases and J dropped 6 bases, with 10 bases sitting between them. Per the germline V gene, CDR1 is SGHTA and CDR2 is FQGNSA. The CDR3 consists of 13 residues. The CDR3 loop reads CASSFETSDTQYF. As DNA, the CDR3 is TGTGCCAGCAGCTTTGAAACTAGCGATACGCAGTATTTT.

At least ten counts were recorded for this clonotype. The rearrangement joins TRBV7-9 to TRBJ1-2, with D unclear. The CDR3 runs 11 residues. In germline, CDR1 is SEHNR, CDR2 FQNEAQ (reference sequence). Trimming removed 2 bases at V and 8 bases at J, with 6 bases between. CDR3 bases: TGTGCCAGCAGCTTACAAGGGGGCTACACCTTC. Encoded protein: CASSLQGGYTF.

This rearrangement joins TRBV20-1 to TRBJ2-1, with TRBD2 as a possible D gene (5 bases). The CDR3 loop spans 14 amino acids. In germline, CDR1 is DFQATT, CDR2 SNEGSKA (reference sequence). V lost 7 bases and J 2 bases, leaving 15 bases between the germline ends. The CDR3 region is CSGLAVTPYNEQFF. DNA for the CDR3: TGCAGTGGCCTAGCTGTTACCCCCTACAATGAGCAGTTCTTC.

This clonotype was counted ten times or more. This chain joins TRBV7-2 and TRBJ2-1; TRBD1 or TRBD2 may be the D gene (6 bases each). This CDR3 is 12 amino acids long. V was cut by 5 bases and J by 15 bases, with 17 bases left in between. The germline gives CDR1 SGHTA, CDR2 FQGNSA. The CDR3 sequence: CASSQEGRDMFF. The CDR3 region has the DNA TGTGCCAGCAGCCAGGAGGGGCGGGACATGTTCTTC. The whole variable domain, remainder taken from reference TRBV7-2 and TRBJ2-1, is GAGVSQSPSNKVTEKGKDVELRCDPISGHTALYWYRQSLGQGLEFLIYFQGNSAPDKSGLPSDRFSAERTGGSVSTLTIQRTQQEDSAVYLCASSQEGRDMFFGPGTRLTVL.

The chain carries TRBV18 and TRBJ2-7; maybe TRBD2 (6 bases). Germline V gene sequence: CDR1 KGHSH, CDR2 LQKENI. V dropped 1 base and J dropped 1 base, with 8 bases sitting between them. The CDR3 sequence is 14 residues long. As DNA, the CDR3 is TGTGCCAGCTCACCACAGGGAGGATCCTACGAGCAGTACGTC. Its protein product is CASSPQGGSYEQYV.

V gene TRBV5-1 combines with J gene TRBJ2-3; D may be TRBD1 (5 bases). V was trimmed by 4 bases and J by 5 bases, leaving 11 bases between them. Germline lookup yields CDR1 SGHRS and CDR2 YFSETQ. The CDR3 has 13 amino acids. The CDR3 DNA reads TGCGCCAGCAGCAGCCTGACAGAAGATACGCAGTATTTT. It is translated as CASSSLTEDTQYF.

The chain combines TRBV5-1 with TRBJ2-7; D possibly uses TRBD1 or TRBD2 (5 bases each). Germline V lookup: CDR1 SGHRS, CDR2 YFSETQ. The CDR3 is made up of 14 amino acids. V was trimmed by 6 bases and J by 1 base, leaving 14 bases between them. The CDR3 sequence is CASIPGTESYEQYV. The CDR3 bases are TGCGCCAGCATCCCCGGGACGGAGTCCTACGAGCAGTACGTC.

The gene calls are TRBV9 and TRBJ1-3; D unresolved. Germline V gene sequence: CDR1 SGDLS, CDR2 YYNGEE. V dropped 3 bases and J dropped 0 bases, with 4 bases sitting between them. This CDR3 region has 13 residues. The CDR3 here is CASSENSGNTIYF. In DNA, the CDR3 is TGTGCCAGCAGCGAGAACTCTGGAAACACCATATATTTT.

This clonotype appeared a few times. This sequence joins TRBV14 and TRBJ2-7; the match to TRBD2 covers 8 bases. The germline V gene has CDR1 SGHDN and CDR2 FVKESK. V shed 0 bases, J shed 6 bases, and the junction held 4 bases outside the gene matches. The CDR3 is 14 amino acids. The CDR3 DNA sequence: TGTGCCAGCAGCCAAGAACACGGGAGGGGCGAGCAGTACGTC. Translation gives CASSQEHGRGEQYV.

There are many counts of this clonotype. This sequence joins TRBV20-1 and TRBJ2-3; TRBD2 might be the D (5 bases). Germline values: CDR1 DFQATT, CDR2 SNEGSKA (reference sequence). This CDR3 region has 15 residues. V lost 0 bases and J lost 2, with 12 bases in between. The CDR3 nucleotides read TGCAGTGCTAGAGATCCCCGAGCGGACACAGATACGCAGTATTTT. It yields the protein CSARDPRADTDTQYF.

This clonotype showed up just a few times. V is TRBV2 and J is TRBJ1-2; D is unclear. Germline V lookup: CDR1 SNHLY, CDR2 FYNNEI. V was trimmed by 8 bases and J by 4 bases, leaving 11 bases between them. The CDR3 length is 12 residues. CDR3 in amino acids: CASALTAYGYTF. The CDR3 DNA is TGTGCCAGCGCGTTAACGGCCTATGGCTACACCTTC. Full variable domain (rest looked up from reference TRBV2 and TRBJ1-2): EPEVTQTPSHQVTQMGQEVILRCVPISNHLYFYWYRQILGQKVEFLVSFYNNEISEKSEIFDDQFSVERPDGSNFTLKIRSTKLEDSAMYFCASALTAYGYTFGSGTRLTVV.

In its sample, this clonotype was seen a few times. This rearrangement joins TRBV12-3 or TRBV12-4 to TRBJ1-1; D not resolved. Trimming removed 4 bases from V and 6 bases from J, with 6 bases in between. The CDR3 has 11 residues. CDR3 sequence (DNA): TGTGCCAGCAGTTCTAGTCCTGAAGCTTTCTTT. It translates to CASSSSPEAFF.

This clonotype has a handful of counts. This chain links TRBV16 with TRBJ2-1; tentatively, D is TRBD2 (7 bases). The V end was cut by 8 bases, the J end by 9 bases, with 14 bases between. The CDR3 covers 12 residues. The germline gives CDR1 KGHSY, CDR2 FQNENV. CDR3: CASGLGGPEQFF. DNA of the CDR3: TGTGCCAGCGGCCTCGGGGGGCCTGAGCAGTTCTTC.

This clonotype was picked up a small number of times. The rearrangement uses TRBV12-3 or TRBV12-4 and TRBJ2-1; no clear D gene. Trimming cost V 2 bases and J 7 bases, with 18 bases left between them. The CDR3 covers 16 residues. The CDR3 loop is CASSLSSRYTKNEQFF. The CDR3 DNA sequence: TGTGCCAGCAGTTTATCTTCACGGTATACGAAGAATGAGCAGTTCTTC.

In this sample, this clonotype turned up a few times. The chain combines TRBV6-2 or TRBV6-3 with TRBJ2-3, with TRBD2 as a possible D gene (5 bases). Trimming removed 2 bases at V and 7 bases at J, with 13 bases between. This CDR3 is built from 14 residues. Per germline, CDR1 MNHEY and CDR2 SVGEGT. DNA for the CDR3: TGTGCCAGCAGTTACGGCCCGGGGAGAAATACGCAGTATTTT. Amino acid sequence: CASSYGPGRNTQYF.

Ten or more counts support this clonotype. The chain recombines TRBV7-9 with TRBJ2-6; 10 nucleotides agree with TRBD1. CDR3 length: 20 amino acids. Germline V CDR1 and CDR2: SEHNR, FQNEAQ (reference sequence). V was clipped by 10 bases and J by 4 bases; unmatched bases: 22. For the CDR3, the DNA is TGTGCCATTCTCTCGCGTTCCGGGACAGGGGCGATGAAGGGGGCCAACGTCCTGACTTTC. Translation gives CAILSRSGTGAMKGANVLTF.

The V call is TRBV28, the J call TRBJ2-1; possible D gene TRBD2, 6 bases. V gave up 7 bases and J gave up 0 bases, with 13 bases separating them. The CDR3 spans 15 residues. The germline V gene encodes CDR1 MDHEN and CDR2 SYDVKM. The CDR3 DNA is TGTGCCAGCACGTGGGGGGAGTTCTCCTACAATGAGCAGTTCTTC. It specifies CASTWGEFSYNEQFF.

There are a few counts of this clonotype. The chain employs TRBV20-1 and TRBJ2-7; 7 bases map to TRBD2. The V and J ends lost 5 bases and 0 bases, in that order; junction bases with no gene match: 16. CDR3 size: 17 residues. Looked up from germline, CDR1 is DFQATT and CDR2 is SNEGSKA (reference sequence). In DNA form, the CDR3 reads TGCAGTGCTCCGCCCCCAAGCGGGGTTATGAGCTCCTACGAGCAGTACGTC. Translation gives CSAPPPSGVMSSYEQYV.

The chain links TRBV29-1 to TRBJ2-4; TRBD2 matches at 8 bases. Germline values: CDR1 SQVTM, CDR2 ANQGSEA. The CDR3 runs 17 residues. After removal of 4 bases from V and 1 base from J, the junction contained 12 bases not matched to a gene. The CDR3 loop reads CSVGHSGGSWAKNIQYF. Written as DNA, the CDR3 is TGCAGCGTTGGTCATTCGGGGGGGAGCTGGGCCAAAAACATTCAGTACTTC.